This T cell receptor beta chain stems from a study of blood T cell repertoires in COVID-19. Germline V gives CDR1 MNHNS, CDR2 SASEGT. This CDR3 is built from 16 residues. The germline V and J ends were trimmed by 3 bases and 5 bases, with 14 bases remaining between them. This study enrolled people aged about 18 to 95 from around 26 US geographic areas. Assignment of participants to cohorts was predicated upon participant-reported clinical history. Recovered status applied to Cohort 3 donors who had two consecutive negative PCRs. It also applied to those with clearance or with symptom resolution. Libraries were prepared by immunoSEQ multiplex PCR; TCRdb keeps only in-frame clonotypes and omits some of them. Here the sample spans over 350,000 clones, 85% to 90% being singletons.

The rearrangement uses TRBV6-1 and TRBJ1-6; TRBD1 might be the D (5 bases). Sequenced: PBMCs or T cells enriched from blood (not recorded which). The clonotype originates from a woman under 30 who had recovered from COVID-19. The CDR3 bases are TGTGCCAGCAGTGAGAGCAGGGCGATACATAATTCACCCCTCCACTTT. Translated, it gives CASSESRAIHNSPLHF.